Sequencing of this TCR beta chain was carried out in a study of breast tumors, draining lymph nodes, adjacent tissues. About this clonotype itself: Its antigen is still unknown. It may be a read error: a sequence one base away is much more abundant.

Breast cancer patients provided tissue from their axillary draining lymph nodes. MiXCR was run by TCRdb on the multiplex PCR reads, yielding one entry per CDR3 protein. The table records about 140,000 distinct CDR3 sequences, 30% to 35% of them present only once. V trimming: 5 bases; J trimming: 5 bases; junction bases outside the gene matches: 5. The CDR3 totals 13 residues. CDR1 MNHEY and CDR2 SVGAGI come from the germline V gene. Study results and caveats: Tumor repertoires ranked between lymph nodes and nontumor tissue in diversity, with V and J gene preferences. Tumor T cell lymph node origin was a supported hypothesis, not proven. Data fit most tumor T cells coming from lymph node, expanding in tumor.

Material: axillary lymph node tissue. This receptor was taken from a female donor with breast cancer. Some clones in this sample may be carry-over from other donors' samples. The genes are TRBV6-5 and TRBJ1-2; 7 positions match TRBD1. Here the CDR3 DNA reads TGTGCCAGCAGTCCTAACAGGGGATATGGCTACACCTTC. Its protein product is CASSPNRGYGYTF.